What follows are 15 T cell receptor beta chains derived from one specimen sequenced in a study of T cell responses to AZD1222 COVID-19 vaccine. Only in-frame clones appear in the TCRdb table, and some are missing; sequencing was by immunoSEQ multiplex PCR. The data hold approximately 160,000 clones, with approximately 90% observed a single time. Sequenced here: peripheral blood, sampled on day 0 of AZD1222 vaccination. The receptor set was obtained from an adult in good health.

The chain carries TRBV21-1 and TRBJ2-3; whether TRBD2, the table's D call, matches the DNA was not checked. TRBV21-1 is given as a pseudogene. The CDR3 has 16 residues. This CDR3 is CASSKRLMSEADTQYF. As DNA, the CDR3 is TGTGCCAGCAGCAAAAGACTTATGAGCGAAGCAGATACGCAGTATTTT.

The chain combines TRBV7-3 with TRBJ2-2; D call uncertain. Germline V gene lookup returns CDR1 SGHTA and CDR2 FQGTGA. This CDR3 is 14 amino acids long. V lost 4 bases to trimming and J lost 1 base, with 7 bases between them. CDR3 protein: CASSYGVNTGELFF. The DNA for the CDR3 is TGTGCCAGCAGCTATGGGGTGAACACCGGGGAGCTGTTTTTT. The full variable domain, in which reference TRBV7-3 and TRBJ2-2 provide the parts outside the CDR3, is GAGVSQTPSNKVTEKGKYVELRCDPISGHTALYWYRQSLGQGPEFLIYFQGTGAADDSGLPNDRFFAVRPEGSVSTLKIQRTERGDSAVYLCASSYGVNTGELFFGEGSRLTVL.

V is TRBV30 and J is TRBJ2-4; the D is unclear. V gave up 0 bases and J gave up 2 bases, with 11 bases separating them. CDR1 is GTSNPN and CDR2 is SVGIG in the germline V gene (reference sequence). This CDR3 has 15 residues. The CDR3 loop reads CAWSVLQTSKNIQYF. The CDR3 DNA follows: TGTGCCTGGAGTGTACTCCAGACATCCAAAAACATTCAGTACTTC.

The gene calls are TRBV6-5 and TRBJ2-7, with 12 bases matching TRBD2. V shed 4 bases, J shed 5 bases, and the junction held 9 bases outside the gene matches. CDR1 and CDR2 (germline): MNHEY, SVGAGI. This CDR3 region has 16 residues. Here the CDR3 DNA reads TGTGCCAGCAGTTCCCGACTAGCGGGAGAGTTCGACGAGCAGTACTTC. It is translated as CASSSRLAGEFDEQYF.

This sequence joins TRBV27 and TRBJ2-2; TRBD1 matches 7 bases. V trimming: 6 bases; J trimming: 6 bases; junction bases outside the gene matches: 4. The CDR3 extends over 13 amino acids. Germline CDR1 and CDR2: MNHEY and SMNVEV (reference sequence). CDR3 loop: CASSRQGSGELFF. In DNA form, the CDR3 reads TGTGCCAGCAGCCGACAGGGTTCCGGGGAGCTGTTTTTT.

The chain recombines TRBV7-9 with TRBJ2-3; D is unclear. CDR1 SEHNR and CDR2 FQNEAQ come from the germline V gene (reference sequence). Trimming stripped 6 bases from V and 7 bases from J, with 14 bases between. The CDR3 loop spans 13 amino acids. Written as DNA, the CDR3 is TGTGCCAGCAGTGCAGAACCGTGGTATACGCAGTATTTT. This codes for CASSAEPWYTQYF.

The J gene is TRBJ1-1, the V gene TRBV19; 8 nucleotides match TRBD1. This CDR3 has 13 amino acids. The germline gives CDR1 LNHDA, CDR2 SQIVND (reference sequence). The junction had 5 bases not matched to a gene; V was cut back by 7 bases and J by 4 bases. CDR3 sequence reads: CASTFDRGTEAFF. CDR3 bases: TGTGCCAGTACCTTCGACAGGGGCACTGAAGCTTTCTTT.

This clone was counted once. This chain connects TRBV11-2 to TRBJ2-1, with a possible D match to TRBD1 (5 bases). There are 14 residues in the CDR3. CDR1 SGHAT and CDR2 FQNNGV come from the germline V gene. Trimming cost V 0 bases and J 7 bases, with 10 bases left between them. CDR3 protein: CASSLDRVLNEQFF. The CDR3 DNA follows: TGTGCCAGCAGCTTAGACAGGGTGTTGAATGAGCAGTTCTTC.

This chain joins TRBV7-9 and TRBJ1-1; D gene uncertain. The V end was cut by 5 bases, the J end by 2 bases, with 12 bases between. This CDR3 has 14 amino acids. CDR1 SEHNR and CDR2 FQNEAQ come from the germline V gene (reference sequence). The CDR3 is CASSPPQDNTEAFF. CDR3 sequence (DNA): TGTGCCAGCAGCCCCCCCCAGGACAACACTGAAGCTTTCTTT.

The chain employs TRBV11-3 and TRBJ2-1, with a weak D call TRBD2 (6 bases). Per germline, CDR1 SGHNT and CDR2 YENEEA. The V gene lost 1 base and the J gene lost 5 bases, with 12 bases spanning the gap. The CDR3 runs to 15 residues. The CDR3: CASSLVPSGDNEQFF. CDR3 coding DNA: TGTGCCAGCAGCTTAGTCCCCTCGGGAGACAATGAGCAGTTCTTC.

The rearrangement links TRBV5-1 to TRBJ2-1; TRBD1 matches 8 bases. The germline CDR1 and CDR2 sequences are SGHRS and YFSETQ. This CDR3 comprises 14 residues. V gave up 7 bases and J gave up 2 bases; unmatched junction bases: 5. The CDR3 DNA reads TGCGCCAGCGGACAGGGTCACGCCTACAATGAGCAGTTCTTC. Its translation: CASGQGHAYNEQFF.

This chain uses TRBV28 with TRBJ2-7; TRBD1 might be the D (5 bases). V dropped 6 bases and J dropped 5 bases, with 14 bases sitting between them. CDR1 and CDR2 (germline): MDHEN, SYDVKM. The CDR3 spans 13 residues. CDR3 protein: CASSLQGTHEQYF. The CDR3 bases are TGTGCCAGCAGCCTCCAGGGTACCCACGAGCAGTACTTC.

The CDR3 is CASSVDGYFASHPDEQYF. CDR3 DNA sequence: TGTGCCAGCAGCGTAGACGGCTACTTTGCCTCCCACCCGGACGAGCAGTACTTC. The V gene is TRBV9, the J gene TRBJ2-7; D is unclear. Looked up from germline, CDR1 is SGDLS and CDR2 is YYNGEE. This CDR3 is 18 amino acids long. Trimming cost V 0 bases and J 5 bases, with 24 bases left between them.

This clone was observed once. V usage is TRBV28 and J usage is TRBJ2-3; D is possibly TRBD2 (6 bases). V lost 5 bases, J lost 7 bases, and 19 bases lay in between. The CDR3 has 15 residues. The germline V gene encodes CDR1 MDHEN and CDR2 SYDVKM. The DNA for the CDR3 is TGTGCCAGCAGTCCCAGACTAGGTAGTGGCTATACGCAGTATTTT. It specifies CASSPRLGSGYTQYF.

The V and J genes are TRBV7-2 and TRBJ2-4, with D unclear. Germline V lookup: CDR1 SGHTA, CDR2 FQGNSA. This CDR3 has 14 residues. The ends were cut back, 1 base at V and 6 bases at J, with 10 bases in the middle. CDR3 DNA: TGTGCCAGCAGCTTAGGTCAAGCCCTAAACATTCAGTACTTC. Amino acid sequence: CASSLGQALNIQYF.